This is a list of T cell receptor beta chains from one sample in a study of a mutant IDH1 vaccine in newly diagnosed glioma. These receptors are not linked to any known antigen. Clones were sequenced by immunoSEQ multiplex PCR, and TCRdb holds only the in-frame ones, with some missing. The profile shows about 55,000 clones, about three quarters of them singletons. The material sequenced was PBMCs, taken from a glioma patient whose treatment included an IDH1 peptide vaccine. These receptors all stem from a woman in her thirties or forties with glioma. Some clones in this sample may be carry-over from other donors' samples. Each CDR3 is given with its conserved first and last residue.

CDR3 protein: CASSLEPNTEAFF
V gene: TRBV5-4
J gene: TRBJ1-1

CDR3 protein: CASSSGQGWTEAFF
V gene: TRBV7-8
J gene: TRBJ1-1

CDR3 protein: CASSPRGERRPTEAFF
V gene: TRBV9
J gene: TRBJ1-1

CDR3 protein: CAISEFRVLSQPQHF
V gene: TRBV10-3
J gene: TRBJ1-5

CDR3 protein: CATTLRPNEKLFF
V gene: TRBV11-2
J gene: TRBJ1-4

CDR3 protein: CAWSAQGGDQPQHF
V gene: TRBV30
J gene: TRBJ1-5

CDR3 protein: CASSWTASGGARTGELFF
V gene: TRBV5-6
J gene: TRBJ2-2

CDR3 protein: CAWSVRRNYGYTF
V gene: TRBV30
J gene: TRBJ1-2

CDR3 protein: CASSIDRGHEKLFF
V gene: TRBV7-9
J gene: TRBJ1-4

CDR3 protein: CASSSLILGHEQYF
V gene: TRBV6-1
J gene: TRBJ2-7

CDR3 protein: CASRQGYEQYF
V gene: TRBV4-2
J gene: TRBJ2-7

CDR3 protein: CASSLAATGTEAFF
V gene: TRBV5-1
J gene: TRBJ1-1

CDR3 protein: CASSSMGPAEAFF
V gene: TRBV6-6
J gene: TRBJ1-1

CDR3 protein: CASRDTRGGGDQPQHF
V gene: TRBV6-6
J gene: TRBJ1-5

CDR3 protein: CASSRYRGTSFLSNQPQHF
V gene: TRBV5-1
J gene: TRBJ1-5

CDR3 protein: CASSSGVGNQPQHF
V gene: TRBV5-1
J gene: TRBJ1-5

CDR3 protein: CASSITIGGARETQYF
V gene: TRBV7-2
J gene: TRBJ2-5

CDR3 protein: CATSAYTGVYSPLHF
V gene: TRBV15
J gene: TRBJ1-6

CDR3 protein: CASSFGYYNEQFF
V gene: TRBV7-2
J gene: TRBJ2-1

CDR3 protein: CAWGVQGNGYTF
V gene: TRBV30
J gene: TRBJ1-2

CDR3 protein: CAISKRGDGGELFF
V gene: TRBV10-3
J gene: TRBJ2-2

CDR3 protein: CASSVQQGANEKLFF
V gene: TRBV5-4
J gene: TRBJ1-4

CDR3 protein: CASSPPRLAGSYEQYF
V gene: TRBV18
J gene: TRBJ2-7

CDR3 protein: CASSPGSSYNSPLHF
V gene: TRBV11-2
J gene: TRBJ1-6

CDR3 protein: CASSLAQPQETQYF
V gene: TRBV5-1
J gene: TRBJ2-5

CDR3 protein: CASSPGMNTEAFF
V gene: TRBV7-6
J gene: TRBJ1-1

CDR3 protein: CASSPRTSATYQETQYF
V gene: TRBV11-2
J gene: TRBJ2-5

CDR3 protein: CASSPLGGAGSYEQYF
V gene: TRBV4-3
J gene: TRBJ2-7

CDR3 protein: CASSLGRGSTDTQYF
V gene: TRBV11-2
J gene: TRBJ2-3

CDR3 protein: CASREGSQYF
V gene: TRBV6-6
J gene: TRBJ2-3

CDR3 protein: CASSLIEGGTYGYTF
V gene: TRBV5-1
J gene: TRBJ1-2

CDR3 protein: CATSVEEVYNSPLHF
V gene: TRBV15
J gene: TRBJ1-6

CDR3 protein: CAWSVQGGEAFF
V gene: TRBV30
J gene: TRBJ1-1

CDR3 protein: CASSIGTGTDTQYF
V gene: TRBV19
J gene: TRBJ2-3

CDR3 protein: CAWSVTGEKLFF
V gene: TRBV30
J gene: TRBJ1-4

CDR3 protein: CASSVGSVTGNTIYF
V gene: TRBV9
J gene: TRBJ1-3

CDR3 protein: CASSPSGGRRFEGELFF
V gene: TRBV4-1
J gene: TRBJ2-2

CDR3 protein: CASSPGQPPYEQYF
V gene: TRBV5-1
J gene: TRBJ2-7

CDR3 protein: CASSPQIGFGNTIYF
V gene: TRBV10-2
J gene: TRBJ1-3

CDR3 protein: CSVEQDLTDTQYF
V gene: TRBV29-1
J gene: TRBJ2-3

CDR3 protein: CASSETAFYGYTF
V gene: TRBV25-1
J gene: TRBJ1-2

CDR3 protein: CASSVVAGAREQYF
V gene: TRBV9
J gene: TRBJ2-7